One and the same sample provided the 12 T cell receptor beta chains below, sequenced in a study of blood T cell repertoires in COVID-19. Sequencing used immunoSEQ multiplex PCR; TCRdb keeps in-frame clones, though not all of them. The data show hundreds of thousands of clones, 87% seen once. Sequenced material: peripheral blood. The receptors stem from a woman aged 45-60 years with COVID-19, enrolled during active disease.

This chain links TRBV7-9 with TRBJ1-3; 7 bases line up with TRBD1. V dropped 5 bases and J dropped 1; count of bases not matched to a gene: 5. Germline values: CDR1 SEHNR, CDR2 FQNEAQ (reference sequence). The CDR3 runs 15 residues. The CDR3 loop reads CASSRMGQSGNTIYF. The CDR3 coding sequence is TGTGCCAGCAGCCGCATGGGACAGTCTGGAAACACCATATATTTT.

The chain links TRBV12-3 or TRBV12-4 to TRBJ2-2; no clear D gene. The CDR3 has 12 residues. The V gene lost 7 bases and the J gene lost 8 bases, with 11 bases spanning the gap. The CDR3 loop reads CASNRVQGELFF. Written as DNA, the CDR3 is TGTGCCAGCAACCGGGTTCAAGGGGAGCTGTTTTTT.

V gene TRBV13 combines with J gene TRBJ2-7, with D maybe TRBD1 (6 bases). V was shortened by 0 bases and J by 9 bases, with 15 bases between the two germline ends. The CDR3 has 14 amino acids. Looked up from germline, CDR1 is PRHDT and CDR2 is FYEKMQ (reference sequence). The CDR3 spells CASSLGKQGDGQYF. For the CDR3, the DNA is TGTGCCAGCAGCTTAGGAAAACAGGGCGACGGGCAGTACTTC.

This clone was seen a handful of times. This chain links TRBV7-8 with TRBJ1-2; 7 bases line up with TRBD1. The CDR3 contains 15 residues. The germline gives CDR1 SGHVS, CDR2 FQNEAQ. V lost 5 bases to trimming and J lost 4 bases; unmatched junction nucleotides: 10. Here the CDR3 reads CASSRGGRMGYGYTF. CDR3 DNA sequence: TGTGCCAGCAGCCGAGGGGGCAGGATGGGCTATGGCTACACCTTC.

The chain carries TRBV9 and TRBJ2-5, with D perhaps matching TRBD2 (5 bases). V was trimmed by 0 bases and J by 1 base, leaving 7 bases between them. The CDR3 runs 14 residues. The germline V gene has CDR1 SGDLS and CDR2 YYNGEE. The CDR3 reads CASSVAGVQETQYF. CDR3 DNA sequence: TGTGCCAGCAGCGTAGCCGGGGTCCAAGAGACCCAGTACTTC.

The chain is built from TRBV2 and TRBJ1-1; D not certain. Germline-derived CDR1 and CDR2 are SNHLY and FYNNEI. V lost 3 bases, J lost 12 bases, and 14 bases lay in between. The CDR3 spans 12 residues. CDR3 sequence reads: CASSDSGIGTFF. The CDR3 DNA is TGTGCCAGCAGTGATTCGGGGATAGGGACTTTCTTT. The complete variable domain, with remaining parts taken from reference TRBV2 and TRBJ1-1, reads EPEVTQTPSHQVTQMGQEVILRCVPISNHLYFYWYRQILGQKVEFLVSFYNNEISEKSEIFDDQFSVERPDGSNFTLKIRSTKLEDSAMYFCASSDSGIGTFFGQGTRLTVV.

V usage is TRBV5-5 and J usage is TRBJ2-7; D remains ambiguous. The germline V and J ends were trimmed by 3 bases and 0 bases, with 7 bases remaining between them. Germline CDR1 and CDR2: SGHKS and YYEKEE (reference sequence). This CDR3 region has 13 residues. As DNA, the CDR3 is TGTGCCAGCAGCTCTCCTAACTCCTACGAGCAGTACTTC. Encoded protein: CASSSPNSYEQYF.

This chain's CDR3 is CASSDYGQGGELFF. In DNA, the CDR3 is TGCGCCAGCAGCGACTACGGACAGGGCGGGGAGCTGTTTTTT. This chain links TRBV5-1 with TRBJ2-2; 8 bases fit TRBD1. The CDR3 has 14 residues. Germline V gene data show CDR1 as SGHRS and CDR2 as YFSETQ. V was pared by 4 bases and J by 7 bases, with 6 bases of the junction left unmatched. Looking up the rest from reference TRBV5-1 and TRBJ2-2 gives the full variable domain: KAGVTQTPRYLIKTRGQQVTLSCSPISGHRSVSWYQQTPGQGLQFLFEYFSETQRNKGNFPGRFSGRQFSNSRSEMNVSTLELGDSALYLCASSDYGQGGELFFGEGSRLTVL.

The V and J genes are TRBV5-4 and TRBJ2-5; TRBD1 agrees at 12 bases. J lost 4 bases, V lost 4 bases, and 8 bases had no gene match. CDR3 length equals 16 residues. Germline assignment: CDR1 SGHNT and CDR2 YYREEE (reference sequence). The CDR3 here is CASSLGTGGAGETQYF. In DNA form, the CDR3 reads TGTGCCAGCAGCCTCGGGACAGGGGGCGCGGGAGAGACCCAGTACTTC.

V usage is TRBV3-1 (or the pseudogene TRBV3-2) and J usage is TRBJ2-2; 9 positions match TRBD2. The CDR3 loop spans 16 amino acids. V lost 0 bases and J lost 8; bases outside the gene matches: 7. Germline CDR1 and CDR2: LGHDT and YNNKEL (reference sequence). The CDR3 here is CASSQEAAGGLGELFF. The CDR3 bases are TGTGCCAGCAGCCAAGAAGCGGCGGGAGGGCTGGGGGAGCTGTTTTTT.

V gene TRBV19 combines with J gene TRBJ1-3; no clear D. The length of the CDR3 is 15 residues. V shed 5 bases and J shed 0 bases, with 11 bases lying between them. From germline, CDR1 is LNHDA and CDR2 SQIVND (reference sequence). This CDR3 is CASSPRTSSGNTIYF. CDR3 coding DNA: TGTGCCAGTAGTCCTAGAACGAGCTCTGGAAACACCATATATTTT.

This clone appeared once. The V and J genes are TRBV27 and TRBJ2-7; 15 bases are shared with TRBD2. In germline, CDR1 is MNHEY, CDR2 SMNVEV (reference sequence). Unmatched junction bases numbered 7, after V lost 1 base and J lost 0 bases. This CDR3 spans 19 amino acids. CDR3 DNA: TGTGCCAGCAGTTTATTGGGACTAGCGGGAGGCCCGAGCTCCTACGAGCAGTACTTC. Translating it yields CASSLLGLAGGPSSYEQYF.